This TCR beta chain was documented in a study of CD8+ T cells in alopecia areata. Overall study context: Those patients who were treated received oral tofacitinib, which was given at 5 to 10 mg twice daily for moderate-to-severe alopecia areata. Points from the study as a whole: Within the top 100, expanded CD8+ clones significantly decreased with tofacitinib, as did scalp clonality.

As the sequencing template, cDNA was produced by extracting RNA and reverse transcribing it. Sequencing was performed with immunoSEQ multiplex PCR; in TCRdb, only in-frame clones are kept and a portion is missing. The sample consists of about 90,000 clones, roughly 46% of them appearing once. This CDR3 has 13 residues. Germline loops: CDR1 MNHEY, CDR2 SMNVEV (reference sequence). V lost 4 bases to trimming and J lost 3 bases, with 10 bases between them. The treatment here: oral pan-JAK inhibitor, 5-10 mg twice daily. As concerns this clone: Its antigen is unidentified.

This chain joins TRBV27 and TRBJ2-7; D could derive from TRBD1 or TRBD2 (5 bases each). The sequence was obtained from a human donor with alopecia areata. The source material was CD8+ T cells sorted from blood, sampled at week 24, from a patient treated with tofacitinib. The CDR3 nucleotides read TGTGCCAGCAGTTACGGGACCTTCTACGAGCAGTACTTC. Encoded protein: CASSYGTFYEQYF.